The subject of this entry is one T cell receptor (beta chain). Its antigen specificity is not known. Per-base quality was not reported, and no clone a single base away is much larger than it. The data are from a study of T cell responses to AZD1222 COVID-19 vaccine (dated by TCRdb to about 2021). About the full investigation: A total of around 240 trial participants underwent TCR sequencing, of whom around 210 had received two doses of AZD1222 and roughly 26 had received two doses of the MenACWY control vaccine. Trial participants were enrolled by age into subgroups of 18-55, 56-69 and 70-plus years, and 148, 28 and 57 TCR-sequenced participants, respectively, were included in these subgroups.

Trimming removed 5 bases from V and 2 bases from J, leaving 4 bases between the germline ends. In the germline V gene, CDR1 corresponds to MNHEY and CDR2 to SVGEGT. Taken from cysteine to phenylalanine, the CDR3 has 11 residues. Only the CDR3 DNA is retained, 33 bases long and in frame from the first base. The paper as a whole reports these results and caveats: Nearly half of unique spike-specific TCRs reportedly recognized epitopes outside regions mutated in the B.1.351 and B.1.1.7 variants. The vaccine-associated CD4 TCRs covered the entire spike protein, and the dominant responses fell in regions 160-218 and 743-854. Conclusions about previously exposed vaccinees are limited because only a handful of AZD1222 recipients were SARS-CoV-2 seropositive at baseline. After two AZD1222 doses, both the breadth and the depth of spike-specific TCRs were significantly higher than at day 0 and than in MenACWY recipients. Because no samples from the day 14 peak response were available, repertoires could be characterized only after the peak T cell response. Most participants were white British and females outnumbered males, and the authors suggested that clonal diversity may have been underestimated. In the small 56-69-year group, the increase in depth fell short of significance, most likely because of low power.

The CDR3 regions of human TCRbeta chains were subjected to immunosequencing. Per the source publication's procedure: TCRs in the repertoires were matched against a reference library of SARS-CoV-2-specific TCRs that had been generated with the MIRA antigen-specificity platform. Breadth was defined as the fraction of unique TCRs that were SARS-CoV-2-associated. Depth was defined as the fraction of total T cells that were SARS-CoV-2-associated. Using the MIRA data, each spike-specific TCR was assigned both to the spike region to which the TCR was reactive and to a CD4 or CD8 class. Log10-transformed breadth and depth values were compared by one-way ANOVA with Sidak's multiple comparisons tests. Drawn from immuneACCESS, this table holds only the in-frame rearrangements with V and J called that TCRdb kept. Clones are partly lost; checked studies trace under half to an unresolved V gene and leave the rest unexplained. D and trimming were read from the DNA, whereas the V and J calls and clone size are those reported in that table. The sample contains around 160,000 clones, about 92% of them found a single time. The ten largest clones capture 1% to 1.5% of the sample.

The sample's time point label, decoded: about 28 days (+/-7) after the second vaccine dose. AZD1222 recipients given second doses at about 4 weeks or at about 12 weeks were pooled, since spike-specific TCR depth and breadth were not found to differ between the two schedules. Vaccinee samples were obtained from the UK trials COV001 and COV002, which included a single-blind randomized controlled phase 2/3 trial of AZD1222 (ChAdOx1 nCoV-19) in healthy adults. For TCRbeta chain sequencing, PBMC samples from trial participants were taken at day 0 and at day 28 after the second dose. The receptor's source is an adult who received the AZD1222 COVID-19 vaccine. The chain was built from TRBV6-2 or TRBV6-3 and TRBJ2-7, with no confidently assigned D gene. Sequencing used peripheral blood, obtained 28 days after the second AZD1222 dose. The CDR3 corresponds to CASSQAYEQYF. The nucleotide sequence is TGTGCCAGCAGTCAAGCCTACGAGCAGTACTTC.